The TCR beta chain described here comes from a study of T cells in tuberculosis. Study overall: This South African cohort compared adolescents with or without latent tuberculosis against adults with active tuberculosis. Blood was taken before or within 7 days of anti-tuberculosis therapy.

This sample's time point: new active TB diagnosis, blood taken before or within 7 days of starting treatment. Each patient had positive sputum smear microscopy and/or positive culture. Study-wide findings and caveats: Active tuberculosis TCR-alpha repertoires lay closer to GMM-specific TCRs than IGRA-negative controls, suggesting clonal expansion.

The sample holds one count of this clone. Its antigen is currently unknown. The repertoire was sequenced with immunoSEQ multiplex PCR; TCRdb's copy has only in-frame clones and lacks some. The profile shows around 33,000 clones, approximately 93% of them singletons. The material sequenced was PBMCs, taken at tuberculosis diagnosis. The receptor was isolated from an adult with tuberculosis.

CDR3 residues: CASSQESSGGENEQFF. For the CDR3, the DNA is TGCGCCAGCAGCCAAGAATCTAGCGGGGGGGAGAATGAGCAGTTCTTC. The chain has TRBV4-1 and TRBJ2-1; 12 nucleotides align to TRBD2. This CDR3 comprises 16 residues. The ends lost 0 bases at V and 7 bases at J; junction bases unmatched: 4. Germline V gene lookup returns CDR1 MGHRA and CDR2 YSYEKL.